Following are 24 T cell receptor beta chains from one sample sequenced in a study of graft-versus-host responses after intestinal transplantation. Their antigens are not known. Produced via immunoSEQ multiplex PCR; TCRdb's table is partial and in-frame only. The top ten clones hold around 0.9% of a sample with approximately 100,000 clones, roughly nine tenths of them seen once. The sample was unstimulated CD4+ T cells sorted from spleen or lymph node cells, taken before intestinal transplant. The origin of the receptors is a human donor who received an intestinal transplant.

The rearrangement joins TRBV7-3 to TRBJ2-3; 7 bases fit TRBD2. J lost 0 bases, V lost 3 bases, and 0 bases had no gene match. The CDR3 extends over 14 amino acids. CDR1 and CDR2 (germline): SGHTA, FQGTGA. DNA for the CDR3: TGTGCCAGCAGCTTTAGCGGGAGCACAGATACGCAGTATTTT. Amino acid sequence: CASSFSGSTDTQYF.

The chain employs TRBV5-4 and TRBJ2-4; 8 bases align to TRBD2. The junction had 6 bases not matched to a gene; V was cut back by 1 base and J by 0 bases. Per the germline V gene, CDR1 is SGHNT and CDR2 is YYREEE (reference sequence). The CDR3 has 17 residues. CDR3 DNA sequence: TGTGCCAGCAGCTTGTTGTTAGCGGGACTAGCCAAAAACATTCAGTACTTC. Amino acids: CASSLLLAGLAKNIQYF.

This clone was observed once. V is TRBV11-2 and J is TRBJ2-5, with 10 bases lining up with TRBD2. Germline CDR1 and CDR2: SGHAT and FQNNGV. The CDR3 is 17 residues long. The V segment lost 1 base and the J segment 5 bases; nucleotides outside the gene matches: 10. CDR3: CASSLGSLAGWGETQYF. CDR3 DNA sequence: TGTGCCAGCAGCTTAGGTTCACTAGCGGGGTGGGGGGAGACCCAGTACTTC.

The chain is built from TRBV11-1 and TRBJ1-6; 7 bases fit TRBD1. CDR1 SGHAT and CDR2 FQDESV come from the germline V gene (reference sequence). Unmatched junction bases numbered 4, after V lost 1 base and J lost 10 bases. The CDR3 is 14 amino acids. CDR3 sequence: CASSLEDRRSPLHF. DNA of the CDR3: TGTGCCAGCAGCTTAGAGGACAGGAGATCACCCCTCCACTTT.

The chain joins TRBV6-5 to TRBJ1-2, with TRBD1 matching over 9 bases. There are 11 residues in the CDR3. Germline CDR1 reads MNHEY; CDR2 reads SVGAGI. V gave up 8 bases and J gave up 6 bases; unmatched junction bases: 1. The CDR3 is CASRTGDGYTF. Here the CDR3 DNA reads TGTGCCAGCCGGACAGGGGATGGCTACACCTTC.

The DNA of the CDR3 is TGTGCCAGCAGCCAAGTGAGGCCACCCGGTAGCAATCAGCCCCAGCATTTT. It translates to CASSQVRPPGSNQPQHF. V gene TRBV4-2 combines with J gene TRBJ1-5; D is undetermined. The ends were cut back, 1 base at V and 0 bases at J, with 13 bases in the middle. Germline CDR1 reads LGHNA; CDR2 reads YNFKEQ. This CDR3 comprises 17 residues.

The chain links TRBV19 to TRBJ1-2; no firm D call. Per the germline V gene, CDR1 is LNHDA and CDR2 is SQIVND (reference sequence). The CDR3 loop spans 12 amino acids. The V gene lost 9 bases and the J gene lost 5 bases, with 13 bases spanning the gap. The CDR3 DNA reads TGTGCCAGCTATAATCCGCCGTATGGCTACACCTTC. Residues: CASYNPPYGYTF.

This chain uses TRBV30 with TRBJ2-2; 9 bases are a match to TRBD2. CDR1 GTSNPN and CDR2 SVGIG come from the germline V gene (reference sequence). CDR3 length equals 16 residues. V was pared by 2 bases and J by 7 bases, with 11 bases of the junction left unmatched. DNA for the CDR3: TGTGCCTGGAGTTCGACTCTAGCGGGGAGAGGCGGGGAGCTGTTTTTT. This sequence encodes CAWSSTLAGRGGELFF.

This sequence joins TRBV5-1 and TRBJ2-1, with a tentative D call TRBD2 (5 bases). The CDR3 runs to 13 residues. Trimming cost V 2 bases and J 5 bases, with 8 bases left between them. The germline V gene has CDR1 SGHRS and CDR2 YFSETQ. The CDR3: CASSLAVDNEQFF. For the CDR3, the DNA is TGCGCCAGCAGCTTAGCGGTCGACAATGAGCAGTTCTTC.

The chain uses TRBV28 and TRBJ2-4; tentative D call: TRBD2 (6 bases). The CDR3 contains 14 residues. V lost 1 base, J lost 8 bases, and 12 bases lay in between. Germline lookup yields CDR1 MDHEN and CDR2 SYDVKM. The CDR3 sequence is CASSLYGGTDIQYF. The CDR3 region has the DNA TGTGCCAGCAGTTTATATGGGGGGACGGACATTCAGTACTTC.

The V gene is TRBV4-2, the J gene TRBJ2-1, with D maybe TRBD2 (5 bases). This CDR3 has 13 residues. From germline, CDR1 is LGHNA and CDR2 YNFKEQ. V shed 2 bases and J shed 9 bases, with 11 bases lying between them. The CDR3 is CASSQRTQGEQFF. CDR3 coding DNA: TGTGCCAGCAGCCAACGGACTCAAGGTGAGCAGTTCTTC.

The chain combines TRBV6-1 with TRBJ1-1, with D tentatively TRBD1 (5 bases). Germline CDR1 reads MNHNS; CDR2 reads SASEGT. Trimming pared 3 bases from V and 8 bases from J, leaving 22 bases between. This CDR3 is 16 amino acids long. The CDR3 region has the DNA TGTGCCAGCAGTGATTGGGGCAGGCGGCGCCCTGGGGAAGCTTTCTTT. Its protein product is CASSDWGRRRPGEAFF.

The chain has TRBV16 and TRBJ2-7; TRBD1 matches 7 bases. Germline loops: CDR1 KGHSY, CDR2 FQNENV. The CDR3 is 15 amino acids. The ends lost 5 bases at V and 0 bases at J; junction bases unmatched: 7. The CDR3 DNA is TGTGCCAGCAGCTCCCAGACAGGGAGCTCCTACGAGCAGTACTTC. Translation: CASSSQTGSSYEQYF.

The sample holds one count of this clone. The CDR3 loop is CASSQDRWVSPLHF. The CDR3 DNA sequence: TGTGCCAGCAGCCAAGATAGGTGGGTTTCACCCCTCCACTTT. The V call is TRBV14, the J call TRBJ1-6; no definite D call. CDR3 length: 14 amino acids. V was cut by 0 bases and J by 9 bases, with 9 bases left in between. The germline gives CDR1 SGHDN, CDR2 FVKESK.

This chain links TRBV7-9 with TRBJ2-7; D not resolved. The CDR3 runs to 15 residues. The V end was cut by 1 base, the J end by 4 bases, with 14 bases between. Germline values: CDR1 SEHNR, CDR2 FQNEAQ (reference sequence). Here the CDR3 DNA reads TGTGCCAGCAGCTTAGAGGGCAGTCGACGATACGAGCAGTACTTC. Protein sequence: CASSLEGSRRYEQYF.

Concerning this clone itself: One end of the junction does not line up with germline, which may come from a read error. Other DNA sequences from this sample encode an identical CDR3 as well. This chain links TRBV7-3 with TRBJ1-5; D remains ambiguous. CDR1 SGHTA and CDR2 FQGTGA come from the germline V gene. The CDR3 length is 15 residues. CDR3 in DNA: TGTGCCAGCAGCTTATGGGAGGAAATAGGTCAGCCCCAGCACTTT. Translating it yields CASSLWEEIGQPQHF.

This clone has only a few counts. The sample holds other DNA sequences that translate to the same CDR3. The chain has TRBV20-1 and TRBJ1-1, with D unclear. This CDR3 comprises 11 residues. The V gene's germline CDR1 is DFQATT and CDR2 SNEGSKA (reference sequence). V dropped 6 bases and J dropped 0 bases, with 5 bases sitting between them. The CDR3 reads CSARVNTEAFF. DNA for the CDR3: TGCAGTGCGCGGGTGAACACTGAAGCTTTCTTT.

The gene calls are TRBV11-2 and TRBJ2-1; D may be TRBD2 (5 bases). The CDR3 covers 16 residues. Looked up from germline, CDR1 is SGHAT and CDR2 is FQNNGV. V was shortened by 5 bases and J by 5 bases, with 19 bases between the two germline ends. The CDR3 region has the DNA TGTGCCAGCAGCCTCAAGATTGGGAGACTAAACAATGAGCAGTTCTTC. It translates to CASSLKIGRLNNEQFF.

The rearrangement joins TRBV7-6 to TRBJ1-6; perhaps TRBD1 as D (5 bases). CDR1 is SGHVS and CDR2 is FNYEAQ in the germline V gene. V was shortened by 5 bases and J by 6 bases, with 14 bases between the two germline ends. This CDR3 has 15 amino acids. The CDR3 here is CASSPSVQGNSPLHF. The CDR3 bases are TGTGCCAGCAGCCCTAGCGTCCAGGGTAATTCACCCCTCCACTTT.

V gene TRBV5-4 combines with J gene TRBJ2-1; D unresolved. Trimming cost V 3 bases and J 4 bases, with 11 bases left between them. Germline-derived CDR1 and CDR2 are SGHNT and YYREEE (reference sequence). The CDR3 extends over 14 amino acids. CDR3 DNA: TGTGCCAGCAGCTCCCCAGTGGGGTACAATGAGCAGTTCTTC. This encodes CASSSPVGYNEQFF.

The J gene is TRBJ1-2, the V gene TRBV20-1; no definite D call. V lost 5 bases and J 8 bases, leaving 12 bases between the germline ends. The CDR3 contains 11 residues. Per the germline V gene, CDR1 is DFQATT and CDR2 is SNEGSKA (reference sequence). This chain's CDR3 is CSARREGGYTF. The CDR3, as DNA: TGCAGTGCTCGCCGGGAGGGAGGCTACACCTTC.

The chain carries TRBV6-4 and TRBJ2-7, with 11 bases aligning to TRBD1. V lost 2 bases and J lost 2; bases outside the gene matches: 5. Looked up from germline, CDR1 is MRHNA and CDR2 is SNTAGT. The CDR3 length is 16 residues. CDR3 amino acids: CASSDPGQGVPYEQYF. The CDR3 DNA sequence: TGTGCCAGCAGTGACCCGGGACAGGGGGTTCCCTACGAGCAGTACTTC.

This clone turned up a few times. V usage is TRBV10-3 and J usage is TRBJ2-1; 7 bases line up with TRBD2. V dropped 4 bases and J dropped 2; count of bases not matched to a gene: 8. The CDR3 extends over 16 amino acids. Per germline, CDR1 ENHRY and CDR2 SYGVKD. The CDR3 DNA is TGTGCCATCAGTGGGAGCGGGGTCAGGGCCTACAATGAGCAGTTCTTC. This encodes CAISGSGVRAYNEQFF.

The chain has TRBV19 and TRBJ1-3, with a possible D match to TRBD1 (5 bases). This CDR3 contains 13 residues. The V end was cut by 9 bases, the J end by 0 bases, with 9 bases between. CDR1 is LNHDA, CDR2 SQIVND, per germline (reference sequence). The CDR3 DNA reads as TGTGCCAGCAGACAGATCTCTGGAAACACCATATATTTT. This translates into CASRQISGNTIYF.